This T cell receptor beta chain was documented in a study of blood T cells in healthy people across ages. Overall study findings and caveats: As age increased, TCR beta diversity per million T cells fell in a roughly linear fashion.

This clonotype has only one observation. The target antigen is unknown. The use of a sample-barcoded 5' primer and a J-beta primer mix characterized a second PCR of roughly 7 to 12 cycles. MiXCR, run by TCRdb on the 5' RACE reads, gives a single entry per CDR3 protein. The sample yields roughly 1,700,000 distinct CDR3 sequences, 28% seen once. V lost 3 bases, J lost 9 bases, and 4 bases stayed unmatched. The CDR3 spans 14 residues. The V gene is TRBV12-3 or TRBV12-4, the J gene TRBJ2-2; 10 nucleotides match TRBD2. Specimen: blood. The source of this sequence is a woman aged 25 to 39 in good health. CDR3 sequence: CASSLGTSARELFF. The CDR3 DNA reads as TGTGCCAGCAGTTTGGGGACTAGCGCCCGGGAGCTGTTTTTT.